These 4 T cell receptor beta chains share one sample of origin, sequenced in a study of T cell changes during pregnancy in multiple sclerosis. Sequencing was performed with immunoSEQ multiplex PCR; in TCRdb, only in-frame clones are kept and a portion is missing. The table records about 20,000 clones, about 88% of them present only once. Sample: CD8+ T cells from peripheral blood mononuclear cells, taken in the third trimester of pregnancy. These receptors all come from a female donor in good health, enrolled as a control in a pregnancy study.

This chain connects TRBV7-6 to TRBJ2-7, with 10 nucleotides matching TRBD2. Germline CDR1 SGHVS, CDR2 FNYEAQ. The CDR3 runs 15 residues. With 1 base clipped from V and 0 bases from J, the junction kept 0 bases outside the gene matches. This CDR3 reads CASSLGLAGSYEQYF. CDR3 bases: TGTGCCAGCAGCTTAGGACTAGCGGGCTCCTACGAGCAGTACTTC.

The CDR3 region is CASSLGRGMNEKLFF. The CDR3 region has the DNA TGTGCCAGCAGCTTAGGTAGAGGGATGAATGAAAAACTGTTTTTT. The rearrangement uses TRBV7-9 and TRBJ1-4, with D hard to call. The germline V gene encodes CDR1 SEHNR and CDR2 FQNEAQ (reference sequence). V was shortened by 1 base and J by 5 bases, with 11 bases between the two germline ends. The CDR3 contains 15 residues.

V and J are TRBV9 and TRBJ2-7; a weak D match, TRBD1 (6 bases). Germline CDR1 and CDR2: SGDLS and YYNGEE. The CDR3 has 15 amino acids. V was pared by 0 bases and J by 2 bases, with 12 bases between. The CDR3 DNA sequence: TGTGCCAGCAGCGTAGAGTGGGGGCCTACCTACGAGCAGTACTTC. Translated, it gives CASSVEWGPTYEQYF.

This sequence joins TRBV7-9 and TRBJ2-1, with a possible D match to TRBD1 (5 bases). The length of the CDR3 is 14 residues. Germline V gene lookup returns CDR1 SEHNR and CDR2 FQNEAQ (reference sequence). V was trimmed by 1 base and J by 9 bases, leaving 13 bases between them. CDR3 DNA sequence: TGTGCCAGCAGCTTAGGGGGCGCGGTAGTTGAGCAGTTCTTC. Translation: CASSLGGAVVEQFF.